This TCR beta chain was captured in a study of blood T cell repertoires in COVID-19. Study-wide context: Researchers got acute and convalescent COVID-19 samples from the United States, Italy and Spain. PBMCs, B-cell-depleted T cells, or T cells were the source of the cDNA or gDNA that made up the material.

From germline, CDR1 is MGHRA and CDR2 YSYEKL. The V and J ends lost 4 bases and 9 bases, in that order; junction bases with no gene match: 9. The CDR3 runs 15 residues. Authors' data handling: Estimates of nucleated cell counts were drawn from the amplification of reference gene primers. Measured with immunoSEQ multiplex PCR; TCRdb has only the in-frame clones, and not every one. V, J and clone size reflect that table, while D and trimming were determined from the DNA. The data hold about 85,000 clones, with around 90% observed a single time. The clonotype comes from a woman over 75 with active or convalescent COVID-19. The V and J genes are TRBV4-1 and TRBJ1-5, with TRBD1 matching over 10 bases. Sequenced sample: peripheral blood. CDR3 loop: CASSPQGTGEMPQHF. For the CDR3, the DNA is TGCGCCAGCAGCCCTCAAGGGACAGGGGAGATGCCCCAGCATTTT.